The 31 T cell receptor beta chains below come from one sample, sequenced in a study of early T cells in non-severe SARS-CoV-2 infection. TCRdb recomputed calls from the 5' RACE reads with MiXCR, one row per CDR3 protein. The sample gives roughly 41,000 distinct CDR3 sequences, 5.8% of which show up once; roughly 25% is in the top ten. The specimen sequenced was whole blood. These receptor sequences come from an adult who was a healthcare worker with PCR-confirmed SARS-CoV-2 infection or an uninfected control (not recorded which).

This clonotype appeared many times. The rearrangement joins TRBV28 to TRBJ2-7; D gene unclear. V was cut by 6 bases and J by 0 bases, with 12 bases left in between. CDR1 is MDHEN, CDR2 SYDVKM, per germline. This CDR3 has 14 amino acids. CDR3 sequence reads: CASRPQRSSYEQYF. As DNA, the CDR3 is TGTGCCAGCAGACCCCAGAGGAGCTCCTACGAGCAGTACTTC.

This clonotype was picked up many times. The J gene is TRBJ2-3, the V gene TRBV12-5; 8 bases fit TRBD2. The CDR3 contains 15 residues. The V gene's germline CDR1 is LGHNT and CDR2 FRNRAP. The V gene end was trimmed by 4 bases and the J gene end by 5 bases; junction bases not matched to a gene: 8. CDR3 protein: CASGSPGGRVDTQYF. DNA of the CDR3: TGTGCTAGTGGTTCCCCGGGAGGGAGGGTAGATACGCAGTATTTT.

The chain employs TRBV7-8 and TRBJ2-1; possibly TRBD2 for D (5 bases). Trimming took 5 bases from V and 7 from J, leaving 12 bases between them. CDR1 and CDR2 from the germline V gene are SGHVS and FQNEAQ. The CDR3 runs 13 residues. CDR3 in DNA: TGTGCCAGCAGCACGGATAGGAGGAATGAGCAGTTCTTC. As protein: CASSTDRRNEQFF.

A few counts support this clonotype. This chain links TRBV3-1 with TRBJ1-1, with D hard to call. V gave up 4 bases and J gave up 11 bases, with 14 bases separating them. The CDR3 is 12 amino acids. The V gene's germline CDR1 is LGHDT and CDR2 YNNKEL (reference sequence). CDR3 bases: TGTGCCAGCAGCCCGGACGGCCCGGGGGCTTTCTTT. This sequence encodes CASSPDGPGAFF.

This clonotype was counted at least ten times. This chain uses TRBV5-1 with TRBJ2-2, with D uncertain. CDR1 is SGHRS, CDR2 YFSETQ, per germline. V was pared by 4 bases and J by 3 bases, with 7 bases between. The CDR3 has 13 residues. This CDR3 reads CASSPLDTGELFF. The CDR3 nucleotides are TGCGCCAGCAGCCCGCTAGACACCGGGGAGCTGTTTTTT.

This clonotype was observed many times. The rearrangement links TRBV20-1 to TRBJ2-5; possible D gene TRBD2, 7 bases. The germline V gene has CDR1 DFQATT and CDR2 SNEGSKA (reference sequence). V was cut by 1 base and J by 3 bases, with 18 bases left in between. CDR3 size: 16 residues. CDR3 nucleotides: TGCAGTGCTAGAGTCCCGAGGGGGGGACTCAAAGAGACCCAGTACTTC. Translating gives CSARVPRGGLKETQYF.

The table lists this clonotype with many counts. The chain joins TRBV7-9 to TRBJ2-1; 11 nucleotides align to TRBD2. CDR1 is SEHNR, CDR2 FQNEAQ, per germline (reference sequence). J lost 2 bases, V lost 4 bases, and 4 bases had no gene match. The CDR3 totals 16 residues. CDR3 sequence (DNA): TGTGCCAGCAGCTCGCAGACTAGCGGGGCCTACAATGAGCAGTTCTTC. Protein product: CASSSQTSGAYNEQFF.

This clonotype was picked up many times. V is TRBV3-1 and J is TRBJ2-3, with 8 bases lining up with TRBD1. Germline V CDR1 and CDR2: LGHDT, YNNKEL (reference sequence). The ends lost 4 bases at V and 0 bases at J; junction bases unmatched: 6. The CDR3 contains 16 residues. The CDR3: CASSPRDRSSTDTQYF. CDR3 bases: TGTGCCAGCAGCCCTCGGGACAGGTCTAGCACAGATACGCAGTATTTT.

The J gene is TRBJ2-2, the V gene TRBV6-2 or TRBV6-3; 11 nucleotides agree with TRBD2. The CDR3 extends over 19 amino acids. Germline V gives CDR1 MNHEY, CDR2 SVGEGT. V shed 2 bases, J shed 5 bases, and the junction held 13 bases outside the gene matches. Written as DNA, the CDR3 is TGTGCCAGCAGTTACCCCTCGAGATTCCTAGCGGGGGGAACCGGGGAGCTGTTTTTT. It encodes CASSYPSRFLAGGTGELFF.

V and J are TRBV19 and TRBJ2-2, with 13 bases lining up with TRBD2. The CDR3 length is 17 residues. The V gene's germline CDR1 is LNHDA and CDR2 SQIVND (reference sequence). The ends lost 6 bases at V and 0 bases at J; junction bases unmatched: 4. The CDR3 region is CASRGLAGAPNTGELFF. The CDR3 coding sequence is TGTGCCAGTAGAGGACTAGCGGGGGCCCCGAACACCGGGGAGCTGTTTTTT.

This clonotype qualifies as medium-sized. The chain has TRBV29-1 and TRBJ1-2; TRBD1 is a possible D gene (6 bases). Germline V gives CDR1 SQVTM, CDR2 ANQGSEA. There are 11 residues in the CDR3. Trimming took off 4 bases at V and 10 bases at J, with 13 bases between the two ends. This chain's CDR3 is CSVAQGGDYTF. The CDR3 DNA sequence: TGCAGCGTTGCACAGGGAGGAGACTACACCTTC.

Regarding this clonotype: A single base separates this from a much larger clone, so it may be a read error. This chain connects TRBV2 to TRBJ1-1, with TRBD1 as a possible D gene (5 bases). Between the trimmed V and J ends, which lost 4 bases and 1 base, there was a span of 7 bases. CDR3 length: 13 residues. From germline, CDR1 is SNHLY and CDR2 FYNNEI. The CDR3, as DNA: TGTGCCAGCAGTGGACAGTCGAACACTGAAGCTTTCTTT. It is translated as CASSGQSNTEAFF.

This sequence joins TRBV7-9 and TRBJ1-1; D unresolved. With 1 base removed from V and 6 bases from J, the gap between germline ends came to 15 bases. CDR3 length equals 15 residues. Germline CDR1 is SEHNR and CDR2 is FQNEAQ (reference sequence). The CDR3 region is CASSLVSGYRSEAFF. The CDR3 nucleotides read TGTGCCAGCAGCTTAGTCAGCGGATATCGGTCTGAAGCTTTCTTT.

The V gene is TRBV18, the J gene TRBJ1-2; D might be TRBD1 (6 bases). The CDR3 covers 14 residues. The V end lost 0 bases, the J end lost 4 bases, and 9 bases lay between the germline ends. In germline, CDR1 is KGHSH, CDR2 LQKENI. The CDR3 sequence is CASSPPQGSYGYTF. As DNA, the CDR3 is TGTGCCAGCTCACCACCACAGGGTTCCTATGGCTACACCTTC.

CDR3 DNA sequence: TGTGCCAGCAGCTTAGAGTGGCAGGGCGAAGATACGCAGTATTTT. It is translated as CASSLEWQGEDTQYF. The rearrangement joins TRBV11-2 to TRBJ2-3; weak D call: TRBD1 (5 bases). Trimming took off 0 bases at V and 5 bases at J, with 12 bases between the two ends. This CDR3 region has 15 residues. The germline V gene has CDR1 SGHAT and CDR2 FQNNGV.

This clonotype was counted at least ten times. The J gene is TRBJ2-1, the V gene TRBV3-1; no clear D. The CDR3 loop spans 14 amino acids. Trimming shortened V by 1 base and J by 2 bases, and 6 bases separated the two germline ends. Germline CDR1 LGHDT, CDR2 YNNKEL (reference sequence). Here the CDR3 reads CASSQAGPYNEQFF. The CDR3 DNA reads as TGTGCCAGCAGCCAAGCCGGTCCCTACAATGAGCAGTTCTTC.

The rearrangement joins TRBV20-1 to TRBJ1-5, with 9 positions matching TRBD1. In germline, CDR1 is DFQATT, CDR2 SNEGSKA (reference sequence). V was pared by 5 bases and J by 1 base, with 6 bases of the junction left unmatched. This CDR3 region has 15 residues. The CDR3 loop is CSAVQGAQSNQPQHF. CDR3 bases: TGCAGTGCTGTACAGGGGGCGCAGAGCAATCAGCCCCAGCATTTT.

This clonotype came up many times. The chain joins TRBV20-1 to TRBJ2-5, with TRBD1 identical over 10 bases. The junction had 11 bases not matched to a gene; V was cut back by 3 bases and J by 4 bases. CDR1 and CDR2 (germline): DFQATT, SNEGSKA (reference sequence). This CDR3 comprises 16 residues. CDR3 amino acids: CSASILGQGIGETQYF. The CDR3 nucleotides read TGCAGTGCTAGTATTCTGGGACAGGGGATCGGAGAGACCCAGTACTTC.

This clonotype occurred many times. The chain is built from TRBV9 and TRBJ2-4, with 11 nucleotides matching TRBD2. V gave up 0 bases and J gave up 12 bases; unmatched junction bases: 11. In germline, CDR1 is SGDLS, CDR2 YYNGEE. The CDR3 has 16 residues. This CDR3 is CASSVDYGSGRASQYF. In DNA, the CDR3 is TGTGCCAGCAGCGTAGATTATGGTAGCGGGAGGGCCAGTCAGTACTTC. The entire variable domain, with the rest obtained from reference TRBV9 and TRBJ2-4, is as follows: DSGVTQTPKHLITATGQRVTLRCSPRSGDLSVYWYQQSLDQGLQFLIQYYNGEERAKGNILERFSAQQFPDLHSELNLSSLELGDSALYFCASSVDYGSGRASQYFGAGTRLSVL.

This clonotype appeared a few times. V gene TRBV7-9 combines with J gene TRBJ1-4; 11 nucleotides match TRBD1. V dropped 4 bases and J dropped 7; count of bases not matched to a gene: 5. CDR3 length equals 15 residues. Germline CDR1 SEHNR, CDR2 FQNEAQ (reference sequence). The DNA for the CDR3 is TGTGCCAGCAGCTCGGACAGGGGGCGAGGTGAAAAACTGTTTTTT. It codes for CASSSDRGRGEKLFF.

This clonotype was recorded many times. V gene TRBV7-9 combines with J gene TRBJ1-2, with no clear D. The CDR3 length is 12 residues. CDR1 SEHNR and CDR2 FQNEAQ come from the germline V gene (reference sequence). V lost 5 bases to trimming and J lost 4 bases, with 8 bases between them. The DNA for the CDR3 is TGTGCCAGCAGCACCCACAGCTATGGCTACACCTTC. Translating gives CASSTHSYGYTF.

At least ten counts were recorded for this clonotype. CDR3 sequence reads: CASSLQARGATLYGYTF. The CDR3 DNA follows: TGCGCCAGCAGCTTGCAGGCCAGGGGCGCAACCCTCTATGGCTACACCTTC. The chain employs TRBV5-1 and TRBJ1-2, with D possibly TRBD1 on 6 matching bases. CDR3 length: 17 amino acids. CDR1 and CDR2 (germline): SGHRS, YFSETQ. V lost 1 base and J lost 4, with 20 bases in between.

This clonotype was seen at least ten times. The chain couples TRBV7-9 to TRBJ2-1; D ambiguous. The CDR3 consists of 12 residues. Trimming took 4 bases from V and 5 from J, leaving 6 bases between them. Germline CDR1 and CDR2: SEHNR and FQNEAQ (reference sequence). CDR3 nucleotide sequence: TGTGCCAGCAGCTCGCATAACAATGAGCAGTTCTTC. Translating it yields CASSSHNNEQFF.

Ten or more counts support this clonotype. The CDR3 DNA follows: TGCGCCAGCAGCCAAGATTCTTACAGGTCCGAGCAGTACTTC. Translation: CASSQDSYRSEQYF. The chain combines TRBV4-3 with TRBJ2-7; TRBD1 is a possible D gene (5 bases). The CDR3 runs 14 residues. Germline V gene data show CDR1 as LGHNA and CDR2 as YSLEER. Trimming pared 0 bases from V and 6 bases from J, leaving 12 bases between.

This clonotype has ten or more counts. The chain employs TRBV7-2 and TRBJ2-6, with D uncertain. There are 15 residues in the CDR3. V lost 4 bases, J lost 0 bases, and 7 bases lay in between. Germline CDR1 and CDR2: SGHTA and FQGNSA. The CDR3: CASSSKGSGANVLTF. For the CDR3, the DNA is TGTGCCAGCAGCTCAAAGGGCTCTGGGGCCAACGTCCTGACTTTC.

Many counts were recorded for this clonotype. The rearrangement links TRBV4-2 to TRBJ2-3; no clear D. The CDR3 runs 15 residues. The ends were cut back, 0 bases at V and 6 bases at J, with 13 bases in the middle. Germline V gives CDR1 LGHNA, CDR2 YNFKEQ. The CDR3 is CASSQDFPPLDTQYF. The CDR3 nucleotides are TGTGCCAGCAGCCAAGATTTTCCCCCCTTGGATACGCAGTATTTT.

The table lists this clonotype with a few counts. This chain connects TRBV11-2 to TRBJ1-6; D is unclear. The V gene's germline CDR1 is SGHAT and CDR2 FQNNGV. The V gene lost 0 bases and the J gene lost 10 bases, with 10 bases spanning the gap. This CDR3 has 14 amino acids. CDR3 DNA sequence: TGTGCCAGCAGCTTAGATCCGGGAACCTCACCCCTCCACTTT. Amino acids: CASSLDPGTSPLHF. Supplemented by reference TRBV11-2 and TRBJ1-6, the full variable domain reads EAGVAQSPRYKIIEKRQSVAFWCNPISGHATLYWYQQILGQGPKLLIQFQNNGVVDDSQLPKDRFSAERLKGVDSTLKIQPAKLEDSAVYLCASSLDPGTSPLHFGNGTRLTVT.

About this clonotype: This sequence may be a read error, since a much larger clone differs from it by one base. The V gene is TRBV4-3, the J gene TRBJ1-1; 7 positions agree with TRBD1. The germline V gene encodes CDR1 LGHNA and CDR2 YSLEER. The CDR3 has 16 amino acids. CDR3 DNA sequence: TGCGCCAACAGCCACGGGACAGAGCGTATCAACACTGAAGCTTTCTTT. Its protein is CANSHGTERINTEAFF.

Ten or more counts support this clonotype. V and J are TRBV27 and TRBJ2-1; the D gene is possibly TRBD2 (6 bases). With 3 bases removed from V and 0 bases from J, the gap between germline ends came to 12 bases. The CDR3 covers 16 residues. The germline V gene encodes CDR1 MNHEY and CDR2 SMNVEV (reference sequence). The CDR3: CASSLSSGYSYNEQFF. CDR3 nucleotides: TGTGCCAGCAGTTTGTCCAGCGGGTACTCCTACAATGAGCAGTTCTTC.

The V and J genes are TRBV20-1 and TRBJ1-5; no definite D call. CDR3 length equals 13 residues. V was clipped by 1 base and J by 4 bases, with 8 bases between them. Germline V gene lookup returns CDR1 DFQATT and CDR2 SNEGSKA (reference sequence). CDR3 protein: CSARADQNQPQHF. The CDR3 DNA is TGCAGTGCTAGAGCAGACCAGAATCAGCCCCAGCATTTT.

This clonotype was detected many times. This chain connects TRBV6-2 or TRBV6-3 to TRBJ2-3; 10 nucleotides align to TRBD2. Germline lookup yields CDR1 MNHEY and CDR2 SVGEGT. The V segment lost 2 bases and the J segment 3 bases; nucleotides outside the gene matches: 11. The CDR3 is 18 residues long. The CDR3 coding sequence is TGTGCCAGCAGTTACCTCAGCGGGGGGGGCGTAAGTACAGATACGCAGTATTTT. As protein: CASSYLSGGGVSTDTQYF.